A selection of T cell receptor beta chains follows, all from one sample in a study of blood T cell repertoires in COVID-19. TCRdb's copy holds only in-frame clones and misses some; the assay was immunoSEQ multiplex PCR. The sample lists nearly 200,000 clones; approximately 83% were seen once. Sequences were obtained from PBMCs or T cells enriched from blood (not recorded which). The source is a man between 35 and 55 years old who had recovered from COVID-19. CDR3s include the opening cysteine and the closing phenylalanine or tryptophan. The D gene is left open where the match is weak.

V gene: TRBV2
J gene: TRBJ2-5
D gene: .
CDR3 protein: CASSEMRGHQETQYF

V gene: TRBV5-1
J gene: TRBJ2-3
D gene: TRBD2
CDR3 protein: CASSLSASGGALDTQYF

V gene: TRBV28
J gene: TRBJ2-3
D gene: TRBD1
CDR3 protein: CASSLSAGTGVSDTDTQYF

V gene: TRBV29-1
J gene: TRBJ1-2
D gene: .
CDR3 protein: CSWLKGDGYTF

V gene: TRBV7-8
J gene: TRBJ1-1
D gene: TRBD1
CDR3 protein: CASSLRGTGGRTEAFF

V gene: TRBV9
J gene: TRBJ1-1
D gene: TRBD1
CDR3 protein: CASSVDGTGKNTEAFF

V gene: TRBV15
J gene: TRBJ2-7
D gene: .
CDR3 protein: CATSSGLRAVQYF

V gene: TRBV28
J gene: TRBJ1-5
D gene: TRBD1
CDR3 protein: CASSRWDSRKAQHF

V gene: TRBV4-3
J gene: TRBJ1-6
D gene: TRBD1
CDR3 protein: CASSQGRTGTLHF

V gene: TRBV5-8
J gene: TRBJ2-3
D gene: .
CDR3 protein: CASSYRIVGDTQYF

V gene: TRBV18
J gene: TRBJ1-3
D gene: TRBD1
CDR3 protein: CASSPRGQMGNTIYF

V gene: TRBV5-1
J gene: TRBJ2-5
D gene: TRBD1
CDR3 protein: CASSSRDREYQETQYF

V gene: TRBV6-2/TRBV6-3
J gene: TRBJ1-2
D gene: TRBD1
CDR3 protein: CASSYRGDRGFTF

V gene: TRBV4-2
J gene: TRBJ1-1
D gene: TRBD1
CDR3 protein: CASSQDRTLNTEAFF

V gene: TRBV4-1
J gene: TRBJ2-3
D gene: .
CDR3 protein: CASSPLSRSSTDTQYF

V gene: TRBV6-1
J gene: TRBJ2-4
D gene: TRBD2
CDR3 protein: CASSELSSGAKNIQYF

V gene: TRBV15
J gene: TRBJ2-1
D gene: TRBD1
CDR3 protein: CATSRDTGTGGNEQFF

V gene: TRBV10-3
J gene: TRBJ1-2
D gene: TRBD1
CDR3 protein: CAISEGTDYGYTF

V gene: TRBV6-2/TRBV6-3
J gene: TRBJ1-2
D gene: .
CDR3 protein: CASSSQGARKGYTF

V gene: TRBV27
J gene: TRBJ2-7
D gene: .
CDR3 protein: CASSLGPSYEQYF

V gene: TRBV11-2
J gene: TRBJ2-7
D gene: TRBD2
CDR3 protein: CASTVFSGTYEQYF

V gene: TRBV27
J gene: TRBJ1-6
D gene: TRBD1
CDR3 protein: CASGRTGGSGSYNSPLHF

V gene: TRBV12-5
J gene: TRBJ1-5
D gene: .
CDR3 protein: CASGGGHLSPSVSNQPQHF

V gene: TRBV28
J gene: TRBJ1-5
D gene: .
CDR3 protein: CASIFGAGLNQPQHF

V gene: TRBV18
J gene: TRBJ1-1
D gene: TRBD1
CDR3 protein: CASSPQRTGASTEAFF

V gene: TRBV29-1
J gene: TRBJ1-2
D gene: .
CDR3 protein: CSVEVVGVFTF